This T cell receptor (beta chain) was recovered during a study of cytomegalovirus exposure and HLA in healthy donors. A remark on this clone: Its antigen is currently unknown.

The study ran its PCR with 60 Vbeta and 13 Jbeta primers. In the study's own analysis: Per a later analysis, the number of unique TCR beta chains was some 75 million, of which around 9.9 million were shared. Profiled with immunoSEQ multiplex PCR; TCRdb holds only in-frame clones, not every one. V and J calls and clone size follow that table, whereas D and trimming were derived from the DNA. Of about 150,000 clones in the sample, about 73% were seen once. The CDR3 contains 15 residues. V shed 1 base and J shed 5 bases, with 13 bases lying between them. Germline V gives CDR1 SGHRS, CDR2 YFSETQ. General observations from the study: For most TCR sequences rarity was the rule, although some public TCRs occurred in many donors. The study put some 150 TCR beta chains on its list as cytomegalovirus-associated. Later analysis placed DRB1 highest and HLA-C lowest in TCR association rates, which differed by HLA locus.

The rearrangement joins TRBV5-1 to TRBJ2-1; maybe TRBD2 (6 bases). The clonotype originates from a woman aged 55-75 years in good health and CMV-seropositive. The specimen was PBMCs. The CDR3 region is CASSLYFGGNNEQFF. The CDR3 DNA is TGCGCCAGCAGCTTGTATTTCGGGGGAAACAATGAGCAGTTCTTC.